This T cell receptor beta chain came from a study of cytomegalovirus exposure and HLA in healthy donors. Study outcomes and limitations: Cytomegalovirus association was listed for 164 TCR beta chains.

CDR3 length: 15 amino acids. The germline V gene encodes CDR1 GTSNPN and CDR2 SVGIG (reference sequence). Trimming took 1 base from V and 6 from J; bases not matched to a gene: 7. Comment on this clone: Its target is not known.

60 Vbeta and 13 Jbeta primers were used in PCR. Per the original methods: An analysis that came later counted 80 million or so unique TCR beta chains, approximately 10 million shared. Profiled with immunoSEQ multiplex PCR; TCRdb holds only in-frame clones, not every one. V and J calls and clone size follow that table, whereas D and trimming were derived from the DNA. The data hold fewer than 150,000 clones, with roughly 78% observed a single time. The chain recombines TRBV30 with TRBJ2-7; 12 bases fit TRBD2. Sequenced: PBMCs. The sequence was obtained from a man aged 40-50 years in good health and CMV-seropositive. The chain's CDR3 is CAWSEEVTSGSEQYF. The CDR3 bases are TGTGCCTGGAGTGAAGAGGTGACTAGCGGGAGCGAGCAGTACTTC.